This TCR beta chain was identified during a study of vaccination and CD4 T cells after COVID-19. This clonotype rates as medium-sized. Its antigen is undetermined. Sample treatment: roughly 10-day PBMC culture with coronavirus spike peptide pools or control peptides (ViraFEST assay). Investigators obtained the unexposed donor's CD4+ T cells before the COVID-19 pandemic (2011-2018). Once cultured 10 days, CD4+ T cells underwent isolation by negative selection. With the Oncomine TCR Beta short-read assay, DNA from cultured CD4+ T cells was sequenced. From the PCR reads, TCRdb called clonotypes with MiXCR, one entry per CDR3 protein. The sample lists over 6,500 distinct CDR3 sequences; about 54% were seen once. The CDR3 is made up of 14 amino acids. Germline CDR1 and CDR2: MDHEN and SYDVKM. V dropped 5 bases and J dropped 6 bases, with 15 bases sitting between them.

This clonotype was obtained from a human donor in good health. The chain links TRBV28 to TRBJ2-3; D could derive from TRBD1 or TRBD2 (6 bases each). Material: CD4+ T cells from blood, cultured in vitro. The CDR3 sequence: CASSVGVGGDTQYF. In DNA, the CDR3 is TGTGCCAGCAGTGTAGGGGTAGGGGGGGATACGCAGTATTTT.